Listed here is a single T cell receptor beta chain. Its target is not known. This CDR3 contains 16 residues. V shed 3 bases and J shed 3 bases, with 12 bases lying between them. CDR1 is MNHEY, CDR2 SVGAGI, per germline. The data originate from a study of Ad26.COV2.S vaccination and SARS-CoV-2 variants. Findings of the study overall: Recipients of vaccine and of placebo showed similar breadth of their non-spike TCR repertoires.

The treatment is: some 19 received Ad26.COV2.S at low or high dose, single or two shots; about 5 received placebo; per-sample allocation not given. At day 63 after the first vaccine or placebo injection, samples were drawn. Assay: immunoSEQ multiplex PCR; the TCRdb copy retains only in-frame clones and omits some. The sample contains about 450,000 clones, 89% of which appear only once. The sample here was peripheral blood, taken in a trial of Ad26.COV2.S vaccine versus placebo. The TCR sequence derives from a person aged 18 to 59 who received the Ad26.COV2.S COVID-19 vaccine or a placebo. This chain connects TRBV6-5 to TRBJ1-6; D gene uncertain. The CDR3 DNA follows: TGTGCCAGCAGTTATTGGGGAATGGACTATAATTCACCCCTCCACTTT. The encoded protein is CASSYWGMDYNSPLHF.